The rows below give T cell receptor beta chains drawn from one sample of a study of T cell changes during pregnancy in multiple sclerosis. Sequencing used immunoSEQ multiplex PCR; TCRdb keeps in-frame clones, though not all of them. The profile shows 45,000 to 65,000 clones, 80% to 95% of them singletons. The sample in question was CD4+ T cells from peripheral blood mononuclear cells, obtained in the third trimester of pregnancy. These receptor sequences come from a female donor with multiple sclerosis, enrolled in a pregnancy study. Both conserved end residues are part of each CDR3. Fields, in order: V gene, CDR3 length, clone size, J gene, D gene, CDR3 protein, CDR3 DNA. A D gene is named only where the DNA matches it firmly. Not all rows give a size; the values are once, few, many and, for expanded clones, a class.

v_gene: TRBV2; len: 14; abundance: once; j_gene: TRBJ2-1; d_gene: TRBD2; CDR3aa: CARSTSGGRDEQFF; CDR3nt: TGTGCCAGATCAACTAGCGGGGGGCGGGATGAGCAGTTCTTC
v_gene: TRBV2; len: 12; abundance: .; j_gene: TRBJ1-2; d_gene: .; CDR3aa: CASSDSDYGYTF; CDR3nt: TGTGCCAGCAGTGACAGCGACTATGGCTACACCTTC
v_gene: TRBV29-1; len: 11; abundance: .; j_gene: TRBJ1-1; d_gene: TRBD1; CDR3aa: CSVPRDSEAFF; CDR3nt: TGCAGCGTCCCTCGGGACAGTGAAGCTTTCTTT
v_gene: TRBV6-1; len: 12; abundance: .; j_gene: TRBJ2-7; d_gene: .; CDR3aa: CASRGSSYEQYF; CDR3nt: TGTGCCAGCCGGGGGAGCTCCTACGAGCAGTACTTC
v_gene: TRBV30; len: 14; abundance: .; j_gene: TRBJ1-2; d_gene: .; CDR3aa: CAWSVGQGRWGYTF; CDR3nt: TGTGCCTGGAGTGTCGGTCAGGGTCGCTGGGGCTACACCTTC
v_gene: TRBV2; len: 14; abundance: .; j_gene: TRBJ1-1; d_gene: .; CDR3aa: CALERRQQNTEAFF; CDR3nt: TGTGCCCTTGAGAGGCGACAGCAGAACACTGAAGCTTTCTTT
v_gene: TRBV27; len: 14; abundance: .; j_gene: TRBJ1-1; d_gene: TRBD1; CDR3aa: CASSFQGASTEAFF; CDR3nt: TGTGCCAGCAGTTTTCAGGGGGCGAGCACTGAAGCTTTCTTT
v_gene: TRBV6-1; len: 15; abundance: .; j_gene: TRBJ1-5; d_gene: .; CDR3aa: CASSARGDDGQPQHF; CDR3nt: TGTGCCAGCAGTGCCCGGGGGGATGACGGGCAGCCCCAGCATTTT
v_gene: TRBV21-1; len: 17; abundance: .; j_gene: TRBJ1-5; d_gene: .; CDR3aa: CASSDQGSPGPNQPQHF; CDR3nt: TGTGCCAGCAGCGATCAAGGGTCCCCAGGGCCGAATCAGCCCCAGCATTTT
v_gene: TRBV9; len: 16; abundance: .; j_gene: TRBJ1-1; d_gene: .; CDR3aa: CASSARRGGRNTEAFF; CDR3nt: TGTGCCAGCAGCGCCCGGCGGGGGGGTAGGAACACTGAAGCTTTCTTT
v_gene: TRBV2; len: 13; abundance: .; j_gene: TRBJ1-4; d_gene: .; CDR3aa: CASSWENSEKLFF; CDR3nt: TGTGCCAGCAGTTGGGAGAACAGTGAAAAACTGTTTTTT
v_gene: TRBV18; len: 14; abundance: .; j_gene: TRBJ1-1; d_gene: TRBD1; CDR3aa: CASSLYRDSTEAFF; CDR3nt: TGTGCCAGCTCACTATACCGGGACAGCACTGAAGCTTTCTTT
v_gene: TRBV7-2; len: 14; abundance: .; j_gene: TRBJ2-7; d_gene: TRBD1; CDR3aa: CASSSRQGSYEQYF; CDR3nt: TGTGCCAGCAGCTCCCGACAGGGGTCCTACGAGCAGTACTTC
v_gene: TRBV11-3; len: 16; abundance: .; j_gene: TRBJ2-3; d_gene: .; CDR3aa: CASSSTGGAGADTQYF; CDR3nt: TGTGCCAGCAGCTCCACGGGGGGCGCGGGGGCAGATACGCAGTATTTT
v_gene: TRBV5-1; len: 14; abundance: .; j_gene: TRBJ1-1; d_gene: .; CDR3aa: CASSQGVADTEAFF; CDR3nt: TGCGCCAGCAGTCAGGGCGTAGCGGACACTGAAGCTTTCTTT
v_gene: TRBV6-5; len: 12; abundance: .; j_gene: TRBJ1-2; d_gene: .; CDR3aa: CATRMGAYGYTF; CDR3nt: TGTGCCACCCGGATGGGAGCCTATGGCTACACCTTC
v_gene: TRBV7-3; len: 19; abundance: .; j_gene: TRBJ2-3; d_gene: TRBD1; CDR3aa: CASSLNGETGVKGPDTQYF; CDR3nt: TGTGCCAGCAGCCTAAATGGGGAGACAGGGGTAAAGGGACCAGATACGCAGTATTTT
v_gene: TRBV25-1; len: 14; abundance: .; j_gene: TRBJ1-2; d_gene: .; CDR3aa: CASSEYFGREGYTF; CDR3nt: TGTGCCAGCAGTGAATATTTCGGGAGGGAAGGCTACACCTTC
v_gene: TRBV6-1; len: 14; abundance: .; j_gene: TRBJ2-4; d_gene: .; CDR3aa: CASSGPGAKNIQYF; CDR3nt: TGTGCCAGCTCCGGTCCGGGGGCCAAAAACATTCAGTACTTC
v_gene: TRBV2; len: 20; abundance: .; j_gene: TRBJ1-5; d_gene: TRBD1; CDR3aa: CASSEAPRDRVRGSNQPQHF; CDR3nt: TGTGCCAGCAGTGAAGCGCCCCGGGACAGGGTAAGGGGTAGCAATCAGCCCCAGCATTTT
v_gene: TRBV10-3; len: 14; abundance: .; j_gene: TRBJ1-3; d_gene: .; CDR3aa: CASLQAFSVGTIYF; CDR3nt: TGTGCCAGTCTACAGGCGTTCTCTGTCGGGACCATATATTTT
v_gene: TRBV6-5; len: 15; abundance: .; j_gene: TRBJ1-5; d_gene: TRBD1; CDR3aa: CASGTGQLSNQPQHF; CDR3nt: TGTGCCAGCGGGACAGGGCAATTAAGCAATCAGCCCCAGCATTTT
v_gene: TRBV14; len: 15; abundance: .; j_gene: TRBJ2-1; d_gene: TRBD2; CDR3aa: CASSQRLAGGNEQFF; CDR3nt: TGTGCCAGCAGCCAAAGACTAGCGGGGGGCAATGAGCAGTTCTTC
v_gene: TRBV5-1; len: 17; abundance: .; j_gene: TRBJ2-6; d_gene: .; CDR3aa: CASSHSPGGRGANVLTF; CDR3nt: TGCGCCAGCAGCCACTCTCCCGGGGGGCGCGGGGCCAACGTCCTGACTTTC
v_gene: TRBV7-2; len: 16; abundance: .; j_gene: TRBJ2-5; d_gene: TRBD2; CDR3aa: CASSWTSGGVGETQYF; CDR3nt: TGTGCCAGCAGCTGGACTAGCGGGGGGGTAGGAGAGACCCAGTACTTC
v_gene: TRBV6-1; len: 14; abundance: .; j_gene: TRBJ2-7; d_gene: TRBD1; CDR3aa: CASSPGGGSYEQYF; CDR3nt: TGTGCCAGCAGTCCAGGGGGCGGGTCCTACGAGCAGTACTTC
v_gene: TRBV4-2; len: 15; abundance: .; j_gene: TRBJ2-5; d_gene: TRBD2; CDR3aa: CASSQGSGDQETQYF; CDR3nt: TGTGCCAGCAGCCAAGGAAGCGGGGACCAAGAGACCCAGTACTTC
v_gene: TRBV7-6; len: 17; abundance: once; j_gene: TRBJ1-3; d_gene: .; CDR3aa: CASSASGAPAFGNTIYF; CDR3nt: TGTGCCAGCAGCGCCTCAGGGGCGCCAGCGTTTGGAAACACCATATATTTT
v_gene: TRBV2; len: 14; abundance: .; j_gene: TRBJ1-4; d_gene: .; CDR3aa: CASGRRATNEKLFF; CDR3nt: TGTGCCAGCGGGAGACGGGCAACTAATGAAAAACTGTTTTTT
v_gene: TRBV5-6; len: 15; abundance: .; j_gene: TRBJ2-5; d_gene: TRBD2; CDR3aa: CASSKGLAGVETQYF; CDR3nt: TGTGCCAGCAGCAAAGGACTAGCGGGGGTAGAGACCCAGTACTTC
v_gene: TRBV9; len: 14; abundance: .; j_gene: TRBJ1-6; d_gene: .; CDR3aa: CASSSRTGSSPLHF; CDR3nt: TGTGCCAGCAGCTCTAGGACTGGATCATCACCCCTCCACTTT
v_gene: TRBV5-1; len: 14; abundance: .; j_gene: TRBJ1-1; d_gene: .; CDR3aa: CASSLAQGNAEAFF; CDR3nt: TGCGCCAGCAGCCTAGCTCAGGGGAACGCTGAAGCTTTCTTT
v_gene: TRBV9; len: 14; abundance: .; j_gene: TRBJ1-2; d_gene: TRBD1; CDR3aa: CASSRDRGSSGYTF; CDR3nt: TGTGCCAGCAGCCGGGACAGGGGCTCTAGTGGCTACACCTTC
v_gene: TRBV30; len: 17; abundance: once; j_gene: TRBJ2-2; d_gene: TRBD1; CDR3aa: CAWAPRPGQVGTGELFF; CDR3nt: TGTGCCTGGGCACCGCGACCGGGACAGGTGGGCACCGGGGAGCTGTTTTTT
v_gene: TRBV29-1; len: 14; abundance: .; j_gene: TRBJ1-2; d_gene: TRBD1; CDR3aa: CSADRDPGNYGYTF; CDR3nt: TGCAGCGCCGACAGGGATCCCGGTAACTATGGCTACACCTTC
v_gene: TRBV11-2; len: 13; abundance: .; j_gene: TRBJ1-2; d_gene: TRBD1; CDR3aa: CASSPGTGHGYTF; CDR3nt: TGTGCCAGCAGCCCCGGGACAGGACATGGCTACACCTTC
v_gene: TRBV6-1; len: 15; abundance: .; j_gene: TRBJ1-5; d_gene: TRBD1; CDR3aa: CASRRTGDGNQPQHF; CDR3nt: TGTGCCAGCAGGCGGACAGGGGATGGGAATCAGCCCCAGCATTTT
v_gene: TRBV18; len: 15; abundance: .; j_gene: TRBJ1-4; d_gene: TRBD1; CDR3aa: CASSPRTGVNEKLFF; CDR3nt: TGTGCCAGCTCACCGAGGACAGGAGTTAATGAAAAACTGTTTTTT
v_gene: TRBV4-1; len: 14; abundance: once; j_gene: TRBJ2-3; d_gene: .; CDR3aa: CASSQAADTDTQYF; CDR3nt: TGCGCCAGCAGCCAAGCTGCAGACACAGATACGCAGTATTTT
v_gene: TRBV5-4; len: 14; abundance: once; j_gene: TRBJ1-2; d_gene: TRBD1; CDR3aa: CASSLLDREYGYTF; CDR3nt: TGTGCCAGCAGCCTATTGGACAGGGAATATGGCTACACCTTC
v_gene: TRBV19; len: 16; abundance: .; j_gene: TRBJ1-2; d_gene: .; CDR3aa: CASSMWADPANYGYTF; CDR3nt: TGTGCCAGTAGTATGTGGGCAGATCCAGCTAACTATGGCTACACCTTC
v_gene: TRBV15; len: 18; abundance: .; j_gene: TRBJ1-2; d_gene: TRBD1; CDR3aa: CATSRGRGQKNPNYGYTF; CDR3nt: TGTGCCACCAGCAGAGGCCGGGGACAGAAAAATCCTAACTATGGCTACACCTTC
v_gene: TRBV13; len: 16; abundance: .; j_gene: TRBJ2-1; d_gene: .; CDR3aa: CASRRPGESSYNEQFF; CDR3nt: TGTGCCAGCAGACGCCCCGGAGAGAGCTCCTACAATGAGCAGTTCTTC
v_gene: TRBV9; len: 13; abundance: .; j_gene: TRBJ1-4; d_gene: TRBD1; CDR3aa: CASSVGTVEKLFF; CDR3nt: TGTGCCAGCAGCGTCGGGACAGTCGAAAAACTGTTTTTT
v_gene: TRBV5-1; len: 17; abundance: .; j_gene: TRBJ2-6; d_gene: TRBD1; CDR3aa: CASSLRDRGPGANVLTF; CDR3nt: TGCGCCAGCAGCTTGCGGGACAGGGGGCCTGGGGCCAACGTCCTGACTTTC
v_gene: TRBV27; len: 15; abundance: once; j_gene: TRBJ1-2; d_gene: .; CDR3aa: CASSPTALVTYGYTF; CDR3nt: TGTGCCAGCAGTCCTACAGCTCTGGTTACCTATGGCTACACCTTC
v_gene: TRBV6-5; len: 15; abundance: .; j_gene: TRBJ1-2; d_gene: .; CDR3aa: CASSYSQAANYGYTF; CDR3nt: TGTGCCAGCAGTTACTCCCAGGCCGCTAACTATGGCTACACCTTC
v_gene: TRBV19; len: 16; abundance: .; j_gene: TRBJ1-5; d_gene: TRBD1; CDR3aa: CASSTPDRGPHQPQHF; CDR3nt: TGTGCCAGTAGTACCCCGGACAGGGGTCCGCATCAGCCCCAGCATTTT
v_gene: TRBV2; len: 14; abundance: few; j_gene: TRBJ1-5; d_gene: .; CDR3aa: CASSEMLTDQPQHF; CDR3nt: TGTGCCAGCAGTGAAATGTTGACAGATCAGCCCCAGCATTTT
v_gene: TRBV7-9; len: 13; abundance: .; j_gene: TRBJ2-7; d_gene: .; CDR3aa: CASSLGYEWEQYF; CDR3nt: TGTGCCAGCAGCTTAGGGTACGAGTGGGAGCAGTACTTC
v_gene: TRBV7-2; len: 14; abundance: .; j_gene: TRBJ2-2; d_gene: .; CDR3aa: CASSLAREAGELFF; CDR3nt: TGTGCCAGCAGCTTAGCTAGGGAGGCCGGGGAGCTGTTTTTT
v_gene: TRBV5-1; len: 15; abundance: .; j_gene: TRBJ2-2; d_gene: .; CDR3aa: CASSLDGTYTGELFF; CDR3nt: TGCGCCAGCAGTTTGGACGGTACCTACACCGGGGAGCTGTTTTTT
v_gene: TRBV6-5; len: 15; abundance: .; j_gene: TRBJ2-1; d_gene: .; CDR3aa: CASSADWSSYNEQFF; CDR3nt: TGTGCCAGCAGCGCCGACTGGAGCTCCTACAATGAGCAGTTCTTC
v_gene: TRBV6-5; len: 15; abundance: .; j_gene: TRBJ1-1; d_gene: .; CDR3aa: CASSYSGTMNTEAFF; CDR3nt: TGTGCCAGCAGTTACTCCGGGACAATGAACACTGAAGCTTTCTTT